This T cell receptor beta chain was recorded in a study of shared clonotypes between healthy human individuals. Study at large: Donors consisted of two women and a few men between 18 and 49.

V was shortened by 11 bases and J by 0 bases, with 14 bases between the two germline ends. The CDR3 sequence is 14 residues long. Germline values: CDR1 MNHNS, CDR2 SASEGT. Some 30,000 T cell genomes, or 200 ng DNA, went into the sorted-subset replicate PCRs. Only in-frame clones appear in the TCRdb table, and some are missing; sequencing was by immunoSEQ multiplex PCR. The data hold roughly 1,500,000 clones, with approximately 98% observed a single time. The V gene is TRBV6-1, the J gene TRBJ1-5; a weak D match, TRBD1 (6 bases). The sequence was collected from a man aged 25 to 45 in good health. The material sequenced was naive CD4+ T cells sorted from blood. Documented subset: CD45RA+ positively selected. The CDR3 DNA sequence: TGTGCCGCTAGGGGGGGGGCTAGCAATCAGCCCCAGCATTTT. Translation gives CAARGGASNQPQHF.